The 11 T cell receptor beta chains below come from one sample, sequenced in a study of cytotoxic CD8 clonotypes in ibrutinib-treated CLL. Profiled with immunoSEQ multiplex PCR; TCRdb holds only in-frame clones, not every one. The repertoire has 150,000 to 200,000 clones, roughly 88% of them found once; the top ten carry over 2.5%. Material: PBMCs, obtained at disease progression, from a patient treated with ibrutinib. These receptors originate from a human donor with chronic lymphocytic leukemia.

The chain has TRBV4-3 and TRBJ1-4, with TRBD1 matching over 7 bases. The CDR3 spans 17 residues. Losses at the gene ends were 0 bases for V and 3 bases for J; bases not matched to a gene: 7. Germline CDR1 reads LGHNA; CDR2 reads YSLEER. CDR3 DNA: TGCGCCAGCAGCCAAGAGCTACAGGGGACGGCTAATGAAAAACTGTTTTTT. Translated, it gives CASSQELQGTANEKLFF.

V and J are TRBV4-2 and TRBJ1-2; D not certain. The germline gives CDR1 LGHNA, CDR2 YNFKEQ. The CDR3 consists of 16 residues. V was pared by 4 bases and J by 4 bases, with 19 bases between. For the CDR3, the DNA is TGTGCCAGCAGCCGGGAGAGGCGCGAGAACTTCTATGGCTACACCTTC. It codes for CASSRERRENFYGYTF.

The gene calls are TRBV9 and TRBJ1-2; tentative D call: TRBD1 (6 bases). The germline V gene encodes CDR1 SGDLS and CDR2 YYNGEE. The CDR3 loop spans 15 amino acids. V was trimmed by 0 bases and J by 1 base, leaving 10 bases between them. The CDR3 DNA reads TGTGCCAGCAGCGTAGGTGTCAGGGGTAACTATGGCTACACCTTC. Translated: CASSVGVRGNYGYTF.

The gene calls are TRBV5-1 and TRBJ2-5; D assignment may be TRBD1 or TRBD2 (5 bases each). Trimming pared 5 bases from V and 5 bases from J, leaving 13 bases between. This CDR3 is built from 13 residues. The germline gives CDR1 SGHRS, CDR2 YFSETQ. The CDR3 protein is CASSRDLGETQYF. CDR3 sequence (DNA): TGCGCCAGCAGTAGGGACCTGGGTGAGACCCAGTACTTC.

The chain links TRBV2 to TRBJ2-1, with 12 positions matching TRBD2. Germline CDR1 reads SNHLY; CDR2 reads FYNNEI. V lost 4 bases, J lost 4 bases, and 8 bases stayed unmatched. This CDR3 has 17 amino acids. CDR3 sequence: CASSAATLAGGYNEQFF. CDR3 in DNA: TGTGCCAGCAGTGCAGCTACACTAGCGGGGGGATACAATGAGCAGTTCTTC.

The chain is built from TRBV9 and TRBJ1-3; 8 bases match TRBD1. In germline, CDR1 is SGDLS, CDR2 YYNGEE. V shed 5 bases and J 0 bases; nucleotides not matched to a gene: 10. This CDR3 is built from 17 residues. The CDR3 protein is CASSDARTGFSGNTIYF. As DNA, the CDR3 is TGTGCCAGCAGTGACGCTCGGACAGGGTTCTCTGGAAACACCATATATTTT.

The J gene is TRBJ2-7, the V gene TRBV5-4; D remains ambiguous. The CDR3 has 15 amino acids. The ends were cut back, 4 bases at V and 0 bases at J, with 14 bases in the middle. CDR1 and CDR2 (germline): SGHNT, YYREEE (reference sequence). The CDR3 protein is CASSEDPYSSYEQYF. CDR3 DNA: TGTGCCAGCAGCGAAGACCCTTACAGCTCCTACGAGCAGTACTTC.

This rearrangement joins TRBV29-1 to TRBJ2-2; D gene uncertain. Trimming took 7 bases from V and 1 from J, leaving 10 bases between them. The germline V gene has CDR1 SQVTM and CDR2 ANQGSEA. CDR3 length equals 13 residues. The CDR3 sequence is CSAPARNTGELFF. In DNA, the CDR3 is TGCAGCGCCCCAGCAAGGAACACCGGGGAGCTGTTTTTT.

The chain employs TRBV6-1 and TRBJ2-2; TRBD1 agrees at 10 bases. The CDR3 consists of 15 residues. CDR1 is MNHNS, CDR2 SASEGT, per germline. After removal of 4 bases from V and 6 bases from J, the junction contained 5 bases not matched to a gene. CDR3 DNA: TGTGCCAGCAGTGCTCGGACAGGGGGGGCCGGGGAGCTGTTTTTT. It specifies CASSARTGGAGELFF.

V usage is TRBV4-1 and J usage is TRBJ2-1; tentatively, D is TRBD2 (6 bases). With 0 bases removed from V and 9 bases from J, the gap between germline ends came to 15 bases. The CDR3 totals 15 residues. Germline V gives CDR1 MGHRA, CDR2 YSYEKL. CDR3 amino acids: CASSQERDWYGEQFF. CDR3 DNA: TGCGCCAGCAGCCAAGAGCGGGATTGGTACGGTGAGCAGTTCTTC.

The rearrangement uses TRBV5-1 and TRBJ2-2; D is perhaps TRBD2 (5 bases). The CDR3 runs 14 residues. Germline lookup yields CDR1 SGHRS and CDR2 YFSETQ. The V end lost 4 bases, the J end lost 2 bases, and 9 bases lay between the germline ends. The CDR3 nucleotides are TGCGCCAGCAGCGAGGGTTTTAACACCGGGGAGCTGTTTTTT. Protein product: CASSEGFNTGELFF.